This T cell receptor (beta chain) was sequenced for a study of CD8 T cells in ankylosing spondylitis. The study's findings and limits: In reactive arthritis synovial fluid and blood, some motif variants had been reported before. Relatively scarce in peripheral blood, disease-linked clones were CD8+. Reportedly, significant enrichment of disease-linked clones occurred in matched ankylosing spondylitis synovial fluid. A motif in TCR beta, a set of roughly 8 highly homologous variants, appeared characteristic of ankylosing spondylitis blood.

This clonotype came up many times. As yet, its antigen is unknown. A single record per CDR3 protein comes from TCRdb applying MiXCR to the 5' RACE reads. The sample contains a few hundred thousand distinct CDR3 sequences, more than 9.5% of which appear only once. V lost 4 bases and J lost 2, with 9 bases in between. The CDR3 sequence is 13 residues long. Germline V CDR1 and CDR2: LGHDT, YNNKEL (reference sequence). Sequenced material: blood, either unsorted or a sorted T cell fraction (not recorded which). The sequence came from a male donor with ankylosing spondylitis. The V and J genes are TRBV3-1 and TRBJ2-7, with D perhaps TRBD1 (6 bases). CDR3 loop: CASSPTGAYEQYF. The CDR3 DNA is TGTGCCAGCAGCCCGACAGGTGCCTACGAGCAGTACTTC.